A single sample gave rise to the 11 T cell receptor beta chains below, sequenced in a study of cytomegalovirus exposure and HLA in healthy donors. The study ran its PCR with 60 Vbeta and 13 Jbeta primers. Assay used: immunoSEQ multiplex PCR; TCRdb lists only in-frame clones, some missing. The sample shows over 200,000 clones, 82% of them seen only once. What was sequenced was PBMCs. Source of these receptors: a man in his forties or fifties in good health and CMV-seropositive.

This clone turned up a few times. Its ends do not fully match the called genes, so a read error is possible. The J gene is TRBJ2-7, the V gene TRBV28; 16 bases are a match to TRBD2. Germline-derived CDR1 and CDR2 are MDHEN and SYDVKM. The CDR3 contains 17 residues. CDR3 sequence reads: CASSSPTGTSGRATVLF. The CDR3 DNA is TGTGCCAGCAGTTCCCCAACCGGGACTAGCGGGAGGGCCACAGTCCTCTTC.

In its sample, this clone was seen a few times. This chain uses TRBV4-1 with TRBJ2-2; 14 bases map to TRBD2. Losses at the gene ends were 0 bases for V and 3 bases for J; bases not matched to a gene: 6. CDR1 and CDR2 from the germline V gene are MGHRA and YSYEKL. This CDR3 region has 19 residues. In nucleotides, the CDR3 is TGCGCCAGCAGCCAAGATCCCCTGGGACTAGCGGGAGACACCGGGGAGCTGTTTTTT. Translation gives CASSQDPLGLAGDTGELFF.

V is TRBV18 and J is TRBJ1-1; 11 bases align to TRBD1. CDR1 and CDR2 (germline): KGHSH, LQKENI. V was clipped by 3 bases and J by 5 bases; unmatched bases: 2. This CDR3 contains 14 residues. The CDR3 sequence: CASSPGTGGTEAFF. The CDR3 region has the DNA TGTGCCAGCTCACCCGGGACAGGGGGTACTGAAGCTTTCTTT.

This clone has more than one count but fewer than ten. The chain has TRBV6-1 and TRBJ1-1; 7 bases fit TRBD1. This CDR3 has 17 residues. The V and J ends lost 3 bases and 0 bases, in that order; junction bases with no gene match: 10. Germline V gene sequence: CDR1 MNHNS, CDR2 SASEGT. The CDR3 protein is CASSDNFVGTVNTEAFF. The CDR3 nucleotides are TGTGCCAGCAGTGATAATTTTGTCGGGACAGTGAACACTGAAGCTTTCTTT.

The chain recombines TRBV28 with TRBJ2-1, with 10 bases fitting TRBD2. The CDR3 extends over 16 amino acids. J lost 7 bases, V lost 6 bases, and 12 bases had no gene match. The V gene's germline CDR1 is MDHEN and CDR2 SYDVKM. The CDR3 nucleotides read TGTGCCAGCAGCCAACAGCTAGCGGGAGCTTCAAATGAGCAGTTCTTC. Translating it yields CASSQQLAGASNEQFF.

The chain has TRBV7-3 and TRBJ1-2, with D perhaps matching TRBD1 (5 bases). The CDR3 sequence is 14 residues long. Germline V gives CDR1 SGHTA, CDR2 FQGTGA. V lost 1 base to trimming and J lost 7 bases, with 13 bases between them. CDR3 loop: CASSLNGGFGGYTF. The CDR3 DNA sequence: TGTGCCAGCAGCTTAAACGGGGGGTTCGGTGGCTACACCTTC.

This rearrangement joins TRBV4-1 to TRBJ2-7; TRBD2 might be the D (6 bases). CDR1 and CDR2 (germline): MGHRA, YSYEKL. CDR3 size: 16 residues. Trimming removed 0 bases from V and 1 base from J, with 13 bases in between. CDR3 bases: TGCGCCAGCAGCCAAGAGTTCGCAGGGAGGTCCTACGAGCAGTACGTC. Translated, it gives CASSQEFAGRSYEQYV.

The rearrangement uses TRBV14 and TRBJ2-5; 14 nucleotides match TRBD2. Germline V gene data show CDR1 as SGHDN and CDR2 as FVKESK. The CDR3 is made up of 14 amino acids. The J segment lost 7 bases and the V segment lost 7 bases, leaving 5 bases of the junction unmatched. The CDR3 is CASKGLAGEGTQYF. DNA of the CDR3: TGTGCCAGCAAGGGACTAGCGGGAGAGGGGACCCAGTACTTC.

The rearrangement links TRBV18 to TRBJ2-1; 7 bases fit TRBD1. The CDR3 has 15 residues. The trim removed 2 bases at V and 3 bases at J, leaving 4 bases unmatched. In germline, CDR1 is KGHSH, CDR2 LQKENI. As DNA, the CDR3 is TGTGCCAGCTCACCAAAGGGGGCCGGCTACAATGAGCAGTTCTTC. As protein: CASSPKGAGYNEQFF.

The chain uses TRBV27 and TRBJ1-2, with D maybe TRBD1 (6 bases). Trimming shortened V by 0 bases and J by 0 bases, and 17 bases separated the two germline ends. Germline CDR1 MNHEY, CDR2 SMNVEV (reference sequence). The CDR3 runs 18 residues. This chain's CDR3 is CASSLSTTGPLANYGYTF. The DNA of the CDR3 is TGTGCCAGCAGTTTATCAACCACAGGGCCCTTAGCTAACTATGGCTACACCTTC.

J is TRBJ2-1 and V is TRBV27; 9 bases line up with TRBD2. This CDR3 has 15 residues. The V and J ends lost 3 bases and 7 bases, in that order; junction bases with no gene match: 7. CDR1 is MNHEY and CDR2 is SMNVEV in the germline V gene (reference sequence). Here the CDR3 DNA reads TGTGCCAGCAGTTTCTCGCGGGAGGGGATTAATGAGCAGTTCTTC. Translating gives CASSFSREGINEQFF.